This T cell receptor (beta chain) was found in a study of T cell responses to AZD1222 COVID-19 vaccine. This table comes from immunoSEQ multiplex PCR, and its TCRdb copy is limited to in-frame clones, with some not included. The table lists about 90,000 clones, just over 85% of them singletons. In germline, CDR1 is SGHRS, CDR2 YFSETQ. This CDR3 contains 13 residues. Trimming took 0 bases from V and 13 from J, leaving 14 bases between them. The V and J genes are TRBV5-1 and TRBJ2-1; D perhaps matches TRBD2 (6 bases). Material: peripheral blood, obtained on day 0 of MenACWY control vaccination. The TCR sequence derives from an adult in good health. This CDR3 is CASSLVAAREQFF. CDR3 coding DNA: TGCGCCAGCAGCTTGGTAGCGGCCAGGGAACAGTTCTTC. Full variable domain (missing parts from reference TRBV5-1 and TRBJ2-1): KAGVTQTPRYLIKTRGQQVTLSCSPISGHRSVSWYQQTPGQGLQFLFEYFSETQRNKGNFPGRFSGRQFSNSRSEMNVSTLELGDSALYLCASSLVAAREQFFGPGTRLTVL.